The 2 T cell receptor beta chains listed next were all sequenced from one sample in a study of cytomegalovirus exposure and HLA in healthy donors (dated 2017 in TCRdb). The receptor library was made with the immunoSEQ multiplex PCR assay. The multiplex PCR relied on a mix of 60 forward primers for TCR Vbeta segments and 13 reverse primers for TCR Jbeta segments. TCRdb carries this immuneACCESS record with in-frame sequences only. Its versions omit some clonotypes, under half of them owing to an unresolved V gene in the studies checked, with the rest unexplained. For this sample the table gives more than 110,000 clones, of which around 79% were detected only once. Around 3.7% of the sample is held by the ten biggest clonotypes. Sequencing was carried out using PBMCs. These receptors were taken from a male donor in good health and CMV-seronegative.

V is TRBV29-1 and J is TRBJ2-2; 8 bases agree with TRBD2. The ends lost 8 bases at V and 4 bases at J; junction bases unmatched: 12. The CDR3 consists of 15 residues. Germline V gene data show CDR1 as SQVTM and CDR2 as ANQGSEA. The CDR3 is CSYGGLAGGTGELFF. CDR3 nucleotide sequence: TGCAGCTATGGGGGTCTAGCGGGTGGCACCGGGGAGCTGTTTTTT.

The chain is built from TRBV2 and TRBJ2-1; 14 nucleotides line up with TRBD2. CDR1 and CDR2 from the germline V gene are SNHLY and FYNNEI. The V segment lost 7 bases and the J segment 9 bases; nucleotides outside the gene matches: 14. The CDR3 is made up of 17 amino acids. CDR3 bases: TGTGCCAGCACACGACTAGCGGGAGGGCCAGGGAGGGGTGAGCAGTTCTTC. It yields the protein CASTRLAGGPGRGEQFF.